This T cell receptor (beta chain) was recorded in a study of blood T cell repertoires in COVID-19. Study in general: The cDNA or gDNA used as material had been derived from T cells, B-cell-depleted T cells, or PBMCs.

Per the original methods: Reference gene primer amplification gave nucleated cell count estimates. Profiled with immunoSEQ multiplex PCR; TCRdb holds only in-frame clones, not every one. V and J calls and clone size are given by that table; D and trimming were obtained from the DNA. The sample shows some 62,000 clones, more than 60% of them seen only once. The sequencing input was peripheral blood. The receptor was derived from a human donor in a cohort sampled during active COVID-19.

The CDR3 DNA reads as TGTGCCAGCAGTTTATCTCCTAGCGGGGTCGAGACCCAGTACTTC. The encoded protein is CASSLSPSGVETQYF. The J gene is TRBJ2-5, the V gene TRBV27; 9 nucleotides align to TRBD2. CDR3 length equals 15 residues. Germline V gives CDR1 MNHEY, CDR2 SMNVEV (reference sequence). V trimming: 0 bases; J trimming: 5 bases; junction bases outside the gene matches: 4.